Described below is a single T cell receptor (beta chain) sequence and its context. Its cognate antigen has yet to be identified. It has no much larger one-base neighbor in the sample; base qualities were not kept. The sample was run on an Illumina HiSeq 1500. TCRdb cleaned the public reads at Q25 with fastp, built clones with MiXCR and kept in-frame beta chains. For every CDR3 protein sequence, its rows merge into one entry that carries the most common genes and DNA. Recorded for this sample are hundreds of thousands of distinct CDR3 sequences; roughly a sixth of them occurred a single time. The ten most abundant clones make up around 12% of the sample. The sample is drawn from a study of T cell repertoires in cytomegalovirus infection (dated by TCRdb to about 2019). Notes on the research overall: The HLA type of each donor mattered for the analysis, because public TCR beta signatures pointed to carriage of CMV infection along with the matching HLA type. Overall study results and their limits: The ex vivo response was dominated by HLA-C-restricted CMV-specific TCR beta clonotypes, which also provided the single most frequent clonotype in two of eight donors. Carriers of CMV infection plus the relevant HLA type were discriminated by the cumulative frequency of public TCR beta family members in the study cohort and in an independent approximately 360-donor cohort.

V lost 7 bases and J lost 1 base; the stretch between them is 7 bases long. The CDR3 sequence holds 13 residues, the cysteine and phenylalanine included. Just the 39-base CDR3 DNA is kept, in frame starting at base 1. CDR1 ENHRY and CDR2 SYGVKD are derived from the germline V gene. The source material was PBMCs. The sequence joins TRBV10-3 to TRBJ2-2, with the D segment identity uncertain. The source is a human donor in good health (CMV status not recorded). Some clones in this sample may be carry-over from other donors' samples. The CDR3 corresponds to CAINNRNTGELFF. The DNA sequence is given as TGTGCCATCAATAACAGGAACACCGGGGAGCTGTTTTTT.